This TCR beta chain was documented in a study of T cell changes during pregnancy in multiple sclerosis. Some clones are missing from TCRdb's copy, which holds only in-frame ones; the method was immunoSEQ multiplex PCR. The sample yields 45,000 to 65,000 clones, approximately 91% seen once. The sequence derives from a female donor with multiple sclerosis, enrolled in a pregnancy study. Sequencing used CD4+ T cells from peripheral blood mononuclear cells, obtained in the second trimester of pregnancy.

The CDR3 here is CASSLGQDTDTQYF. In nucleotides, the CDR3 is TGCGCCAGCAGCTTAGGACAGGACACAGATACGCAGTATTTT. This rearrangement joins TRBV5-1 to TRBJ2-3; 7 nucleotides align to TRBD1. The germline gives CDR1 SGHRS, CDR2 YFSETQ. The V gene end was trimmed by 2 bases and the J gene end by 2 bases; junction bases not matched to a gene: 2. The CDR3 runs to 14 residues.